This entry features one TCR beta chain sequence. This entry comes from a study of TIL therapy for anti-PD-1-resistant metastatic lung cancer. The CDR3 loop spans 13 amino acids. V was pared by 3 bases and J by 4 bases, with 9 bases between. Germline assignment: CDR1 MNHEY and CDR2 SMNVEV (reference sequence). As to time point: pre-treatment sample, taken before nivolumab and TIL therapy. Sequencing used immunoSEQ v3. Generated by immunoSEQ multiplex PCR, the TCRdb table keeps only in-frame clones and is missing some. There are about 50,000 clones in the sample; 80% to 90% occur only once, and less than 6% lies in the top ten.

This TCR derives from a person aged 25-80 years with non-small cell lung cancer. The V and J genes are TRBV27 and TRBJ1-1; tentative D call: TRBD1 (5 bases). The source material was blood, sampled at baseline. CDR3 protein: CASSFTGGTEAFF. In DNA, the CDR3 is TGTGCCAGCAGTTTCACAGGTGGCACTGAAGCTTTCTTT.